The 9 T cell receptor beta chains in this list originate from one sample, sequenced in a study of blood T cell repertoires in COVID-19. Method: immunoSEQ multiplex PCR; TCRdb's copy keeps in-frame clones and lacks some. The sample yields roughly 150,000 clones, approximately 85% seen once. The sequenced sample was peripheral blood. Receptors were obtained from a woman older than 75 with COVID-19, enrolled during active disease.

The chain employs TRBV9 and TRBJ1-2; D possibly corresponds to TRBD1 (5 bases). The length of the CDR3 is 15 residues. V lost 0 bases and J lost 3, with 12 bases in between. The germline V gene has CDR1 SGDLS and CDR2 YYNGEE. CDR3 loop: CASSVARAGDYGYTF. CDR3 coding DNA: TGTGCCAGCAGCGTAGCCAGGGCTGGGGACTATGGCTACACCTTC.

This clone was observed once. CDR3 sequence reads: CASSPEQGLPEQYF. CDR3 in DNA: TGTGCCAGCTCACCAGAACAGGGTCTCCCTGAGCAGTACTTC. The chain combines TRBV18 with TRBJ2-7; D might be TRBD1 (6 bases). CDR3 length: 14 residues. The V gene's germline CDR1 is KGHSH and CDR2 LQKENI. Trimming took 2 bases from V and 7 from J, leaving 15 bases between them.

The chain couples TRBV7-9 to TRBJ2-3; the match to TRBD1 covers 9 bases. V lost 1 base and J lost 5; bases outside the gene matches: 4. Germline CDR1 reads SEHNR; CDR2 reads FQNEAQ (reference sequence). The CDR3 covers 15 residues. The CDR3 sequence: CASSLGQGVLDTQYF. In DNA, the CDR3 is TGTGCCAGCAGCTTAGGACAGGGGGTGTTAGATACGCAGTATTTT.

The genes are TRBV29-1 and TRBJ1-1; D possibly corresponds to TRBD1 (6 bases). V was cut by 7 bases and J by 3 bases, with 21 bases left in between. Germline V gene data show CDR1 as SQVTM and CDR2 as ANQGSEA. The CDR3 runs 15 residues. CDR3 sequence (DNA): TGCAGCGCCCCGAGGGGGGGGGCCTGGGACACTGAAGCTTTCTTT. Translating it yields CSAPRGGAWDTEAFF.

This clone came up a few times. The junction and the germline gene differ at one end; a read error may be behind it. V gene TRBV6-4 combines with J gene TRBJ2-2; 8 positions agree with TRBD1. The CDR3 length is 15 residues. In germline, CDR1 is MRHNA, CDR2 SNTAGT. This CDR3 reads CASSPQGANPGELFF. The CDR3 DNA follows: TGTGCCAGCAGCCCCCAGGGGGCGAACCCCGGGGAGCTGTTTTTT.

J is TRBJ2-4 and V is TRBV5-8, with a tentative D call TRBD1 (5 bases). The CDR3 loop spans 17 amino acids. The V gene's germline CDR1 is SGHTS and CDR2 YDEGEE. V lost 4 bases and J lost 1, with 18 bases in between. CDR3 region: CASSLRQSDIAKNIQYF. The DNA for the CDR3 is TGTGCCAGCAGCCTTCGACAGTCTGATATTGCCAAAAACATTCAGTACTTC.

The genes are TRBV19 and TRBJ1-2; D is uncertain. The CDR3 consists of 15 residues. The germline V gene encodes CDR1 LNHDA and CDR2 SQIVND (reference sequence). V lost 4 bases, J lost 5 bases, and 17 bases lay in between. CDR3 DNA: TGTGCCAGTAGTACTTGGGCCTCCGCGTCGTATGGCTACACCTTC. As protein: CASSTWASASYGYTF.

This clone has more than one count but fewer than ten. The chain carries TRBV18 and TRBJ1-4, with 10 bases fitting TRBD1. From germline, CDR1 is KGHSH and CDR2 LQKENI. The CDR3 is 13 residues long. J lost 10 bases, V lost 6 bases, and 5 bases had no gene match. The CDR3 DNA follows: TGTGCCAGCTCGCGGACAGGGGGGTCAAAACTGTTTTTT. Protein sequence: CASSRTGGSKLFF.

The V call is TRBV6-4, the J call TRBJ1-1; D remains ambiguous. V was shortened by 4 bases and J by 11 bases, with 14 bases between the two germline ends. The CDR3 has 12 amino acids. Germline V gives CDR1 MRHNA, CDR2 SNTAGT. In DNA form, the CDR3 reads TGTGCCAGCAGTGGCCTTGCCTTTGAGGCTTTCTTT. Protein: CASSGLAFEAFF.